This T cell receptor beta chain was retrieved from a study of blood T cells in healthy people across ages. The second PCR ran about 6 to 11 cycles with a sample-barcoded 5' primer and J-beta primers. One entry per CDR3 protein, called by TCRdb with MiXCR from the 5' RACE reads. The repertoire consists of about 1.5 million distinct CDR3 sequences, with approximately 43% occurring once and the leading ten covering 4%. Germline assignment: CDR1 MGHRA and CDR2 YSYEKL. CDR3 size: 15 residues. V dropped 3 bases and J dropped 2 bases, with 12 bases sitting between them. The sequencing sample was made of blood. This receptor was taken from a woman aged 18-29 years in good health. J is TRBJ2-3 and V is TRBV4-1; D possibly corresponds to TRBD1 (6 bases). CDR3: CASSQGARDTDTQYF. CDR3 coding DNA: TGCGCCAGCAGCCAGGGGGCTAGGGACACAGATACGCAGTATTTT.